Below, 26 T cell receptor beta chains from the same sample are listed, as sequenced in a study of blood T cell repertoires in COVID-19. Libraries were prepared by immunoSEQ multiplex PCR; TCRdb keeps only in-frame clonotypes and omits some of them. The sample carries 350,000 to 450,000 clones, 75% to 90% recorded once. Sequencing was done on a sample of PBMCs or T cells enriched from blood (not recorded which). Receptors originate from a man aged 25 to 40 who had recovered from COVID-19.

The chain employs TRBV5-4 and TRBJ1-6; 7 bases fit TRBD1. CDR3 length: 16 residues. J lost 7 bases, V lost 3 bases, and 10 bases had no gene match. CDR1 and CDR2 from the germline V gene are SGHNT and YYREEE (reference sequence). The CDR3 coding sequence is TGTGCCAGCAGCTGGGCCCCGGGACAGCTGAATTCACCCCTCCACTTT. It is translated as CASSWAPGQLNSPLHF.

The V call is TRBV2, the J call TRBJ1-2; 7 bases agree with TRBD1. The CDR3 contains 14 residues. Trimming removed 4 bases from V and 7 bases from J; junction bases left unmatched: 9. Germline V gives CDR1 SNHLY, CDR2 FYNNEI. CDR3 DNA sequence: TGTGCCAGCAGTGCTGGGACAGCACTGGGTGGCTACACCTTC. Translation: CASSAGTALGGYTF.

The CDR3: CASSSGRRTGIGVNSPLHF. The CDR3 DNA reads TGCGCCAGCAGCTCCGGCCGTAGGACAGGGATAGGGGTTAATTCACCCCTCCACTTT. The chain recombines TRBV5-1 with TRBJ1-6; the match to TRBD1 covers 8 bases. Germline CDR1 and CDR2: SGHRS and YFSETQ. After removal of 3 bases from V and 6 bases from J, the junction contained 17 bases not matched to a gene. This CDR3 contains 19 residues.

The CDR3 region is CASRDTINSYEQYF. As DNA, the CDR3 is TGTGCCAGCAGGGACACTATTAACTCCTACGAGCAGTACTTC. The rearrangement uses TRBV6-5 and TRBJ2-7, with TRBD1 as a possible D gene (5 bases). In germline, CDR1 is MNHEY, CDR2 SVGAGI. Deletions cut 6 bases from V and 0 bases from J, with 12 bases between. The CDR3 loop spans 14 amino acids.

The rearrangement links TRBV2 to TRBJ2-1, with 9 bases fitting TRBD2. Trimming at V came to 3 bases and at J to 6 bases, leaving 3 bases not matched to a gene. The CDR3 has 14 amino acids. Germline values: CDR1 SNHLY, CDR2 FYNNEI. Written as DNA, the CDR3 is TGTGCCAGCAGTGAGGGCGGGAGGGGCAATGAGCAGTTCTTC. This encodes CASSEGGRGNEQFF.

The chain employs TRBV19 and TRBJ2-2, with 9 bases that match TRBD1. Trimming cost V 4 bases and J 2 bases; bases outside gene matches: 5. The CDR3 has 16 residues. Germline V CDR1 and CDR2: LNHDA, SQIVND (reference sequence). Here the CDR3 reads CASSREGQGNTGELFF. The CDR3 nucleotides read TGTGCCAGTAGTAGGGAGGGACAGGGCAACACCGGGGAGCTGTTTTTT.

The rearrangement uses TRBV5-1 and TRBJ2-7; tentative D call: TRBD2 (6 bases). Trimming stripped 4 bases from V and 3 bases from J, with 14 bases between. The CDR3 sequence is 14 residues long. Germline V gene lookup returns CDR1 SGHRS and CDR2 YFSETQ. CDR3 nucleotides: TGCGCCAGCAGCCCCGGGACTCACTTCTACGAGCAGTACTTC. Protein product: CASSPGTHFYEQYF.

This CDR3 is CASSLWRGFGTDTQYF. CDR3 bases: TGTGCCAGCAGTTTATGGCGGGGGTTTGGCACAGATACGCAGTATTTT. The chain carries TRBV6-5 and TRBJ2-3, with TRBD2 matching over 7 bases. This CDR3 has 16 residues. Germline CDR1 and CDR2: MNHEY and SVGAGI. The junction had 8 bases not matched to a gene; V was cut back by 4 bases and J by 1 base.

V usage is TRBV18 and J usage is TRBJ2-7; possible D gene TRBD2, 5 bases. Germline values: CDR1 KGHSH, CDR2 LQKENI. Trimming pared 6 bases from V and 11 bases from J, leaving 20 bases between. The CDR3 consists of 13 residues. CDR3 in amino acids: CASSRGKGERKYF. DNA for the CDR3: TGTGCCAGCTCGCGAGGAAAGGGAGAAAGAAAGTACTTC.

The chain combines TRBV10-2 with TRBJ1-1, with D tentatively TRBD1 (5 bases). Germline V CDR1 and CDR2: WSHSY, SAAADI. Trimming took off 6 bases at V and 0 bases at J, with 11 bases between the two ends. The CDR3 runs to 14 residues. CDR3 sequence (DNA): TGCGCCAGCAGGAGACAGATGTTGAACACTGAAGCTTTCTTT. This encodes CASRRQMLNTEAFF.

This chain links TRBV28 with TRBJ2-3, with D possibly being TRBD2 (7 bases). V shed 1 base and J shed 9 bases, with 14 bases lying between them. The V gene's germline CDR1 is MDHEN and CDR2 SYDVKM. The CDR3 spans 14 residues. The CDR3 DNA reads TGTGCCAGCAGTTTATCTCGGGGGGCTGGCACGCAGTATTTT. Translation: CASSLSRGAGTQYF.

The V gene is TRBV6-5, the J gene TRBJ2-1; the match to TRBD2 covers 10 bases. V was clipped by 4 bases and J by 8 bases; unmatched bases: 11. CDR3 length: 16 amino acids. In germline, CDR1 is MNHEY, CDR2 SVGAGI. The CDR3 reads CASSWALAGVVHEQFF. The CDR3 nucleotides read TGTGCCAGCAGTTGGGCCCTAGCGGGAGTTGTGCATGAGCAGTTCTTC.

This clone came up a few times. At the DNA level, this CDR3 is encoded by other sequences in the same sample as well. The rearrangement joins TRBV19 to TRBJ1-1; the D is unclear. Trimming removed 1 base from V and 1 base from J, with 7 bases in between. The CDR3 length is 14 residues. The V gene's germline CDR1 is LNHDA and CDR2 SQIVND (reference sequence). Here the CDR3 DNA reads TGTGCCAGTAGTATAGGGCGGGGGAACACTGAAGCTTTCTTT. Amino acid sequence: CASSIGRGNTEAFF.

A single count supports this clone. The CDR3 sequence is CASSLEASGTRTDTQYF. CDR3 DNA sequence: TGCGCCAGCAGCTTGGAGGCTAGCGGGACAAGGACAGATACGCAGTATTTT. The J gene is TRBJ2-3, the V gene TRBV5-1; 9 bases agree with TRBD2. V shed 0 bases, J shed 3 bases, and the junction held 8 bases outside the gene matches. Germline V gene data show CDR1 as SGHRS and CDR2 as YFSETQ. The CDR3 contains 17 residues.

The genes are TRBV10-1 and TRBJ2-1, with TRBD2 matching 9 bases. From germline, CDR1 is WNHNN and CDR2 SYGVQD (reference sequence). The V segment lost 2 bases and the J segment 9 bases; nucleotides outside the gene matches: 5. The CDR3 sequence is 14 residues long. The CDR3 nucleotides are TGCGCCAGCAGTGAGGCGGGAGGGGTCGGTGAGCAGTTCTTC. It codes for CASSEAGGVGEQFF.

For the CDR3, the DNA is TGTGCCAGCAGCCTAGGCACGTGGGGGGATGAGCAGTTCTTC. Amino acids: CASSLGTWGDEQFF. This rearrangement joins TRBV11-2 to TRBJ2-1, with D perhaps TRBD2 (6 bases). Germline CDR1 and CDR2: SGHAT and FQNNGV. This CDR3 region has 14 residues. The V end was cut by 5 bases, the J end by 8 bases, with 16 bases between.

J is TRBJ2-1 and V is TRBV18; no clear D. This CDR3 region has 12 residues. Germline loops: CDR1 KGHSH, CDR2 LQKENI. The V gene lost 3 bases and the J gene lost 6 bases, with 6 bases spanning the gap. The CDR3 coding sequence is TGTGCCAGCTCACCCTATTCCAATGAGCAGTTCTTC. Translation gives CASSPYSNEQFF. Filled out from reference TRBV18 and TRBJ2-1, the complete variable domain reads NAGVMQNPRHLVRRRGQEARLRCSPMKGHSHVYWYRQLPEEGLKFMVYLQKENIIDESGMPKERFSAEFPKEGPSILRIQQVVRGDSAAYFCASSPYSNEQFFGPGTRLTVL.

The J gene is TRBJ2-7, the V gene TRBV10-2, with TRBD2 as a possible D gene (5 bases). This CDR3 spans 14 amino acids. CDR1 is WSHSY and CDR2 is SAAADI in the germline V gene. The V and J ends lost 7 bases and 6 bases respectively, with 19 bases between them. This chain's CDR3 is CASTRTRIEGEQYF. The CDR3, as DNA: TGCGCCAGCACCCGGACCCGAATCGAGGGCGAGCAGTACTTC.

J is TRBJ2-7 and V is TRBV28; D gene unclear. This CDR3 is built from 12 residues. Germline assignment: CDR1 MDHEN and CDR2 SYDVKM. Trimming removed 3 bases at V and 2 bases at J, with 5 bases between. The CDR3 nucleotides read TGTGCCAGCAGTTTCAGTACCTACGAGCAGTACTTC. It codes for CASSFSTYEQYF.

This clone has a single count. The chain employs TRBV6-6 and TRBJ1-6; no firm D call. This CDR3 is built from 14 residues. Trimming cost V 1 base and J 6 bases, with 7 bases left between them. Germline V gene lookup returns CDR1 MNHNY and CDR2 SVGAGI (reference sequence). Here the CDR3 reads CASSYFSVNSPLHF. CDR3 coding DNA: TGTGCCAGCAGTTACTTTTCAGTTAATTCACCCCTCCACTTT.

The V gene is TRBV4-1, the J gene TRBJ2-7, with D perhaps matching TRBD2 (6 bases). The CDR3 length is 15 residues. The V and J ends lost 3 bases and 3 bases respectively, with 15 bases between them. CDR1 and CDR2 (germline): MGHRA, YSYEKL. The CDR3 here is CASSQGLGGGYEQYF. CDR3 bases: TGCGCCAGCAGCCAGGGCCTCGGGGGAGGCTACGAGCAGTACTTC.

The CDR3 nucleotides are TGTGCCAGCAGTAATCGAGATCGGGATTGGAATGAGCAGTTCTTC. Protein product: CASSNRDRDWNEQFF. The J gene is TRBJ2-1, the V gene TRBV5-6; D perhaps matches TRBD2 (5 bases). The germline CDR1 and CDR2 sequences are SGHDT and YYEEEE. Deletions cut 5 bases from V and 7 bases from J, with 19 bases between. This CDR3 region has 15 residues.

The chain joins TRBV5-1 to TRBJ2-2; TRBD2 agrees at 8 bases. Trimming cost V 4 bases and J 0 bases; bases outside gene matches: 8. The length of the CDR3 is 17 residues. In germline, CDR1 is SGHRS, CDR2 YFSETQ. The CDR3 is CASSRVLAVSNTGELFF. CDR3 DNA: TGCGCCAGCAGCCGCGTACTAGCGGTTTCGAACACCGGGGAGCTGTTTTTT.

This chain links TRBV6-5 with TRBJ2-7, with D perhaps matching TRBD2 (6 bases). CDR3 length: 14 amino acids. Germline CDR1 reads MNHEY; CDR2 reads SVGAGI. V was cut by 7 bases and J by 7 bases, with 20 bases left in between. CDR3 coding DNA: TGTGCCAGCACCCGAGAGATGGGACTTAGGGAGCAGTACTTC. Translation gives CASTREMGLREQYF.

The chain couples TRBV29-1 to TRBJ1-1, with a weak D call TRBD1 (5 bases). The CDR3 is 14 amino acids. V lost 7 bases and J 0 bases, leaving 15 bases between the germline ends. The germline CDR1 and CDR2 sequences are SQVTM and ANQGSEA. The CDR3 here is CSGKSGIMNTEAFF. The CDR3 DNA reads as TGCAGCGGTAAATCAGGGATCATGAACACTGAAGCTTTCTTT.

The CDR3 DNA is TGCGCCAGCAGCCAAGATAGGTTGAGCGGGAGTAGAGATACGCAGTATTTT. Translated, it gives CASSQDRLSGSRDTQYF. The J gene is TRBJ2-3, the V gene TRBV4-1; 8 nucleotides agree with TRBD2. The CDR3 runs to 17 residues. Germline V gene data show CDR1 as MGHRA and CDR2 as YSYEKL. The V and J ends lost 0 bases and 5 bases, in that order; junction bases with no gene match: 10.